The entry below describes one TCR beta chain. Its antigen remains unknown. A second PCR, run for roughly 7 to 12 cycles, used a sample-barcoded 5' primer plus a J-beta primer mix. Individual samples furnished no less than 2.5 million CDR3-containing paired-end reads apiece. TCRdb reprocessed the 5' RACE reads via MiXCR and lists one record per CDR3 protein. The sample yields about 750,000 distinct CDR3 sequences, less than 70% seen once. V shed 0 bases, J shed 8 bases, and the junction held 3 bases outside the gene matches. The CDR3 runs to 14 residues. CDR1 is SGHTA and CDR2 is FQGNSA in the germline V gene. The record originates from a study of blood T cells in healthy people across ages. Study outcomes and limitations: Whereas aged donors had fewer naive CD4+ cells, long-lived donors had more of them and higher diversity. Older age coincided with a roughly linear decline in TCR beta diversity per million T cells.

J is TRBJ2-1 and V is TRBV7-2, with TRBD2 matching over 8 bases. This receptor was taken from a man at least 80 years old in good health. Sequenced sample: blood. The CDR3 bases are TGTGCCAGCAGCTTAGCCGCGGGAGGATATGAGCAGTTCTTC. Encoded protein: CASSLAAGGYEQFF.